These 17 T cell receptor beta chains originate from one sample sequenced in a study of blood T cell repertoires in COVID-19. Some clones are missing from TCRdb's copy, which holds only in-frame ones; the method was immunoSEQ multiplex PCR. This repertoire shows over 400,000 clones, 88% found once; its top ten account for 8.3%. The sequencing input was PBMCs or T cells enriched from blood (not recorded which). The receptors derive from a woman in her sixties who had recovered from COVID-19.

This clone is a singleton in its sample. V gene TRBV11-3 combines with J gene TRBJ2-7, with TRBD2 matching over 10 bases. Germline CDR1 and CDR2: SGHNT and YENEEA. The CDR3 extends over 18 amino acids. V dropped 5 bases and J dropped 0; count of bases not matched to a gene: 13. The CDR3 DNA follows: TGTGCCAGCAGCCATACAACGGGTAGCGGGGGGAGCTCCTACGAGCAGTACTTC. This translates into CASSHTTGSGGSSYEQYF.

The rearrangement joins TRBV7-9 to TRBJ2-1; possibly TRBD2 for D (7 bases). Germline assignment: CDR1 SEHNR and CDR2 FQNEAQ (reference sequence). The CDR3 extends over 16 amino acids. Between the trimmed V and J ends, which lost 5 bases and 8 bases, there was a span of 22 bases. Here the CDR3 DNA reads TGTGCCAGCAGCCCGTCCTTGGGGGGGGGCGGCCATGAGCAGTTCTTC. Protein: CASSPSLGGGGHEQFF.

The chain carries TRBV5-1 and TRBJ2-3, with 9 positions matching TRBD1. V trimming: 4 bases; J trimming: 3 bases; junction bases outside the gene matches: 9. CDR1 and CDR2 from the germline V gene are SGHRS and YFSETQ. There are 16 residues in the CDR3. The CDR3: CASSVDLQGATDTQYF. DNA of the CDR3: TGCGCCAGCAGCGTGGACCTACAGGGGGCGACAGATACGCAGTATTTT.

The chain carries TRBV19 and TRBJ1-2; TRBD1 matches at 9 bases. This CDR3 region has 14 residues. With 6 bases clipped from V and 3 bases from J, the junction kept 5 bases outside the gene matches. CDR1 is LNHDA, CDR2 SQIVND, per germline (reference sequence). The CDR3 DNA reads TGTGCCAGTAGCGGCCGGGACAGGGACTATGGCTACACCTTC. Protein product: CASSGRDRDYGYTF.

Of note for this clone: The sample holds other DNA sequences that translate to the same CDR3. The chain uses TRBV9 and TRBJ1-1, with D unclear. V was shortened by 0 bases and J by 5 bases, with 8 bases between the two germline ends. The germline CDR1 and CDR2 sequences are SGDLS and YYNGEE. The CDR3 sequence is 13 residues long. The CDR3 nucleotides are TGTGCCAGCAGCGTAGGCGGGCAGACTGAAGCTTTCTTT. As protein: CASSVGGQTEAFF.

The V gene is TRBV12-3 or TRBV12-4, the J gene TRBJ2-5; D may be TRBD1 (5 bases). This CDR3 contains 12 residues. The ends were cut back, 9 bases at V and 1 base at J, with 9 bases in the middle. In nucleotides, the CDR3 is TGTGCCAGTAGGGGTATCCAAGAGACCCAGTACTTC. Encoded protein: CASRGIQETQYF.

The chain links TRBV6-5 to TRBJ2-7, with D maybe TRBD1 (6 bases). Germline CDR1 MNHEY, CDR2 SVGAGI. The CDR3 has 14 residues. V lost 6 bases, J lost 0 bases, and 12 bases lay in between. CDR3 sequence: CASRDRSNSYEQYV. The DNA of the CDR3 is TGTGCCAGCAGAGACAGGTCCAACTCCTACGAGCAGTACGTC.

This clone was seen a few times. The rearrangement links TRBV14 to TRBJ1-6; 11 bases line up with TRBD1. V lost 4 bases, J lost 8 bases, and 4 bases stayed unmatched. Germline V gene lookup returns CDR1 SGHDN and CDR2 FVKESK. The CDR3 is 15 residues long. The CDR3 here is CASSRGQGAYSPLHF. The CDR3, as DNA: TGTGCCAGCAGCCGAGGACAGGGGGCCTATTCACCCCTCCACTTT.

The chain uses TRBV3-1 (or the pseudogene TRBV3-2) and TRBJ1-1; 7 bases fit TRBD1. CDR1 LGHDT and CDR2 YNNKEL come from the germline V gene (reference sequence). J lost 1 base, V lost 5 bases, and 4 bases had no gene match. This CDR3 has 14 residues. This CDR3 reads CASSLRTGNTEAFF. Here the CDR3 DNA reads TGTGCCAGCAGCTTACGGACAGGGAACACTGAAGCTTTCTTT.

The V and J genes are TRBV5-1 and TRBJ2-7, with D possibly being TRBD2 (7 bases). CDR3 size: 15 residues. CDR1 is SGHRS, CDR2 YFSETQ, per germline. Between the trimmed V and J ends, which lost 0 bases and 4 bases, there was a span of 14 bases. The CDR3 loop reads CASSLARGGEYEQYF. DNA for the CDR3: TGCGCCAGCAGCTTGGCAAGGGGGGGAGAGTACGAGCAGTACTTC.

The chain couples TRBV30 to TRBJ1-5, with D perhaps matching TRBD1 (5 bases). This CDR3 is built from 15 residues. The V gene's germline CDR1 is GTSNPN and CDR2 SVGIG (reference sequence). Deletions cut 3 bases from V and 0 bases from J, with 12 bases between. The CDR3 here is CAWSGGDGSNQPQHF. For the CDR3, the DNA is TGTGCCTGGAGCGGGGGGGACGGTAGCAATCAGCCCCAGCATTTT.

The V call is TRBV4-1, the J call TRBJ1-6, with TRBD1 matching over 8 bases. The germline V gene encodes CDR1 MGHRA and CDR2 YSYEKL. J lost 0 bases, V lost 4 bases, and 5 bases had no gene match. The CDR3 covers 17 residues. The CDR3 DNA sequence: TGCGCCAGCAGCCCCGGACAGGGAGGCTCCTATAATTCACCCCTCCACTTT. Its translation is CASSPGQGGSYNSPLHF.

V usage is TRBV14 and J usage is TRBJ1-6; TRBD1 might be the D (6 bases). Germline V gene data show CDR1 as SGHDN and CDR2 as FVKESK. This CDR3 has 16 residues. V lost 2 bases to trimming and J lost 7 bases, with 15 bases between them. This CDR3 is CASSQKFQGLNSPLHF. CDR3 sequence (DNA): TGTGCCAGCAGCCAAAAGTTTCAGGGGTTAAATTCACCCCTCCACTTT.

The rearrangement links TRBV29-1 to TRBJ1-2; TRBD1 agrees at 7 bases. The germline CDR1 and CDR2 sequences are SQVTM and ANQGSEA. Losses at the gene ends were 6 bases for V and 4 bases for J; bases not matched to a gene: 5. CDR3 length: 12 residues. CDR3 nucleotide sequence: TGCAGCGTCCCACAGGGGTTCTATGGCTACACCTTC. This encodes CSVPQGFYGYTF.

V gene TRBV3-1 (or the pseudogene TRBV3-2) combines with J gene TRBJ1-2, with D perhaps matching TRBD1 (5 bases). The CDR3 consists of 15 residues. The V gene's germline CDR1 is LGHDT and CDR2 YNNKEL (reference sequence). Between the trimmed V and J ends, which lost 3 bases and 4 bases, there was a span of 15 bases. The CDR3 loop reads CASSQGTQGVYGYTF. The CDR3 DNA reads TGTGCCAGCAGCCAGGGGACTCAGGGAGTCTATGGCTACACCTTC.

This rearrangement joins TRBV5-1 to TRBJ2-7, with D uncertain. The CDR3 is made up of 15 amino acids. Trimming cost V 1 base and J 3 bases, with 14 bases left between them. Germline CDR1 reads SGHRS; CDR2 reads YFSETQ. The CDR3 sequence: CASSLPRSIRYEQYV. The CDR3 DNA reads TGCGCCAGCAGCTTGCCGAGGTCCATACGCTACGAGCAGTACGTC.

This clone was picked up a small number of times. The same CDR3 is also encoded by other DNA sequences in this sample. The chain joins TRBV12-3 or TRBV12-4 to TRBJ1-2; TRBD1 might be the D (6 bases). CDR3 length: 13 amino acids. Deletions cut 1 base from V and 6 bases from J, with 9 bases between. CDR3 sequence: CASSLGGGNGYTF. The CDR3, as DNA: TGTGCCAGCAGTTTAGGGGGGGGCAATGGCTACACCTTC.